Reported below is one T cell receptor (beta chain). Antigen: not known. PCR amplification relied on 60 Vbeta primers (plus 13 Jbeta primers). Data came from immunoSEQ multiplex PCR; TCRdb stores just in-frame clones and leaves some out. The profile shows some 130,000 clones, roughly 10% of them singletons. These data originate in a study of cytomegalovirus exposure and HLA in healthy donors. Germline V CDR1 and CDR2: SNHLY, FYNNEI. The V end lost 0 bases, the J end lost 2 bases, and 8 bases lay between the germline ends. CDR3 length equals 14 residues. Findings of the study overall: One later analysis reportedly identified an Asian-associated ancestry cluster that showed fewer N-insertions than the roughly 670-donor mean.

The chain has TRBV2 and TRBJ2-7; possibly TRBD2 for D (6 bases). The TCR was taken from a man aged 50 to 59 in good health and CMV-seronegative. The specimen sequenced was PBMCs. The CDR3 loop is CASSEAGTPYEQYF. The CDR3 DNA reads as TGTGCCAGCAGTGAAGCGGGGACTCCCTACGAGCAGTACTTC.